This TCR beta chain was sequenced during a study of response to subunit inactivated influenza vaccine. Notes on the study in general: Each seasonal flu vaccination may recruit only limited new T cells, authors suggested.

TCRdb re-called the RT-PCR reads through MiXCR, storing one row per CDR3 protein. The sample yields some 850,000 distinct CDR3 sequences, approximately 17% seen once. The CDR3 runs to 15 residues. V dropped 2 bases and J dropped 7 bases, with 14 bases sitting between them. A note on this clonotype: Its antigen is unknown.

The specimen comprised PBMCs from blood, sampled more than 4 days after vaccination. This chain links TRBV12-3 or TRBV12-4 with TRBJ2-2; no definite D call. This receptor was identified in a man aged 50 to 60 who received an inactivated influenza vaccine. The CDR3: CASSLLGSSFGELFF. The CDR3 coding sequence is TGTGCCAGCAGTTTACTCGGGTCATCGTTCGGGGAGCTGTTTTTT.